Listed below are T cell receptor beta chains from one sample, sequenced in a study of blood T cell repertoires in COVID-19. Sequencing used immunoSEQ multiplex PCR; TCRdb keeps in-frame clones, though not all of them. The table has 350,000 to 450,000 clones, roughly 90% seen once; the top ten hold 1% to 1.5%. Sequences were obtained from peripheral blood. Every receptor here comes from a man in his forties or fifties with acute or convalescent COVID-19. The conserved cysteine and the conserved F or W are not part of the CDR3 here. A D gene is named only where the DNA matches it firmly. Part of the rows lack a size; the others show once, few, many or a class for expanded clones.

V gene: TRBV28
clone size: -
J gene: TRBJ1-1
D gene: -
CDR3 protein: ASRGEGYTEAF

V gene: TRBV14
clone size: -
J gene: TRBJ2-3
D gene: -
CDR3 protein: ASSQTTVDTQY

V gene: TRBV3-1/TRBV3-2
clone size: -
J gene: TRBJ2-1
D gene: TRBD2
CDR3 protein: ASSQEGTSGSNEQF

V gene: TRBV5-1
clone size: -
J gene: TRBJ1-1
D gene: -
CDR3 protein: ASGQSLNTEAF

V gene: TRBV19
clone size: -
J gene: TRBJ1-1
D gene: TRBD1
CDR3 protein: ASSIDPGTGRSMNTEAF

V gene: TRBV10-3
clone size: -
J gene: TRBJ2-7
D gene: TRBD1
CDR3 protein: ATSAGDSYYEQY

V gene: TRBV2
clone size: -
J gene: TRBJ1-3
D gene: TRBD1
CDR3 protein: ASSRDRSSGNTIY

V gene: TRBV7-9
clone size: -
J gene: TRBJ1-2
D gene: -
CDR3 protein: ASSWAGARVNYGYT

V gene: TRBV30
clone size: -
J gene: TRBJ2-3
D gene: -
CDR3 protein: AWSVLSVNTDTQY

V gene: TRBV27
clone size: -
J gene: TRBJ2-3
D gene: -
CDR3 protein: ASSFVGVSTDTQY

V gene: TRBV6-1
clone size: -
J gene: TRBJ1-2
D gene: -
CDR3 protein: ASSDRFLSYGYT

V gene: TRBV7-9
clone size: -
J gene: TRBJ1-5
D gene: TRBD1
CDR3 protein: ASSLGQVSNQPQH

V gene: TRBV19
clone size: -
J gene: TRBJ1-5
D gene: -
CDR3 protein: ASRQREYSNQPQH

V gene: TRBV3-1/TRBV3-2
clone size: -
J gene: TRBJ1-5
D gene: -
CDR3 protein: ASSQDPGAKGNQPQH

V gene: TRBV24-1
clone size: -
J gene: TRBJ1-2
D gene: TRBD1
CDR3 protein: ATSDAGIIGQDGYT

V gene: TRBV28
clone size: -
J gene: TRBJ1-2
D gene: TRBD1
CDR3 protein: ASRDGQGSGYT

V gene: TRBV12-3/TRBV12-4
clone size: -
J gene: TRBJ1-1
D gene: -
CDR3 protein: ASSLRTEAF

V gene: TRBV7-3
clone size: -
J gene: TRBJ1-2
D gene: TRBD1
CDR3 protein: ASSLFDRGLSGYGYT

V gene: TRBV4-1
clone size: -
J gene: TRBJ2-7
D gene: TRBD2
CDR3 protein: ASSHGLAGFYEQY

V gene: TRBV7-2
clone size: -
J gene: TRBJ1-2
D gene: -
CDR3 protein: ASSLGGKDYGYT

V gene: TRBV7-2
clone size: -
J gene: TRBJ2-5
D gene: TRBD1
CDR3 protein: ASSPGPGQGRFETQY

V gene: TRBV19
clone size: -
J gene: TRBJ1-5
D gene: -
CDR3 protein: ASSSTAIPRTELDQPQH

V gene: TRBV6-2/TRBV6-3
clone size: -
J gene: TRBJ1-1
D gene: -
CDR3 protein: ASSKPEGIGNTEAF

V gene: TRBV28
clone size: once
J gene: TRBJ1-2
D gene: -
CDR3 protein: ASNAQGGGYT

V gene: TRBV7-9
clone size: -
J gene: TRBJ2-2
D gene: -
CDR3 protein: ASSLGHRTGELF

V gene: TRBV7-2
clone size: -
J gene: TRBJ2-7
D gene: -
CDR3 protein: ASSLEGGPYEQY

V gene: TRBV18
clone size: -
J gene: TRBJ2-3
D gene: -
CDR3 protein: ASSPNQGTDTQY

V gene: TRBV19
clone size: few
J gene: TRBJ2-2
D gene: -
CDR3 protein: ASGRVNTGELF

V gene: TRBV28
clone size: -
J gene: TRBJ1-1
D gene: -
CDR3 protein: ASSLRRTLNTEAF

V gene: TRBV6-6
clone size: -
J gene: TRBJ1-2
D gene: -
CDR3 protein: ASSYSSKGEYGYT

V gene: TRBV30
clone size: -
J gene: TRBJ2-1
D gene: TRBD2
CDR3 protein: AWSVGLAGNNEQF

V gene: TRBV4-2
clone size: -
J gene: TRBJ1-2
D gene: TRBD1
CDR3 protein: ASSEGTGRDYGYT

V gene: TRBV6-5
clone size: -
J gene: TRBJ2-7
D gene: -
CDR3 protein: ASSYFAGRPYEQY

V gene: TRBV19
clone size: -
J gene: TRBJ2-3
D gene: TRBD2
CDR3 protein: ASSPGGAGGPDTQY

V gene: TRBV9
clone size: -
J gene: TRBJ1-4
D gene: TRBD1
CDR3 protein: ASSVQGGANEKLF

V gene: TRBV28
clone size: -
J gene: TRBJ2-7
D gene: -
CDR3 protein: ASSLSELYEQY

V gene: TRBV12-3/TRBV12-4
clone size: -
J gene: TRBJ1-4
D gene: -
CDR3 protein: ASTEGVGSLF

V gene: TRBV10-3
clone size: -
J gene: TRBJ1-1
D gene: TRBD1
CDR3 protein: AISERDRNTEAF

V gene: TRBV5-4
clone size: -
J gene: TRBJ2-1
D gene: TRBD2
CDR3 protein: ASSSGLAEPSKF

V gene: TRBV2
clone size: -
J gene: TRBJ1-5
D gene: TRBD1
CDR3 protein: ASSGWDRGAGQPQH

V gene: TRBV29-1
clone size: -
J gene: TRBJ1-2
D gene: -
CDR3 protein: SLDNGYGYT

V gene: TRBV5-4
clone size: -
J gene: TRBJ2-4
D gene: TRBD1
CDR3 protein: ASSSGSGGNIQY

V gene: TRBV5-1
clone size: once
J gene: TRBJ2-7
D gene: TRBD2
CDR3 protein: ASSLYTSGSYEQY

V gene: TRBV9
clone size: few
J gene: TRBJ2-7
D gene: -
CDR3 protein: ASSFGGAHEQY

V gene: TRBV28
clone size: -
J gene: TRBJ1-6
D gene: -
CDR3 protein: ASYFRGGNSPLH

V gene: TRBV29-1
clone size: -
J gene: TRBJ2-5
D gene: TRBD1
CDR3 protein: SVERTGTEQETQY

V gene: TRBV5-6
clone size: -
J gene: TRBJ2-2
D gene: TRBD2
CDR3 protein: ASSPQPGLAVGELF

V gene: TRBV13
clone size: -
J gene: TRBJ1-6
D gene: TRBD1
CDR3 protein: ASSSTIRDRNSPLH

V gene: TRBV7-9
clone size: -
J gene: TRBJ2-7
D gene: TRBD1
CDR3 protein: ASSWKGQGNEQY

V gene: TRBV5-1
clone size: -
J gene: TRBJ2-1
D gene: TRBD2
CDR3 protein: ASSRVAGFMYEQF

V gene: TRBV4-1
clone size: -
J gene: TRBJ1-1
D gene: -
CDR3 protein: ASSLWGREAF

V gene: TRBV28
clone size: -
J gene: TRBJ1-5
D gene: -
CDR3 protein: ASSQQGGGNQPQH

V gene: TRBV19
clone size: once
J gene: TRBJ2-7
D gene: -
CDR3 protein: ASQGLGEQY

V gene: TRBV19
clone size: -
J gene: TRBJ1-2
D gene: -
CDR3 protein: ASSIRGGRNYGYT

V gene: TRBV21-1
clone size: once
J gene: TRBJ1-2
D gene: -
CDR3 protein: ASSKDRGRLDYGYT